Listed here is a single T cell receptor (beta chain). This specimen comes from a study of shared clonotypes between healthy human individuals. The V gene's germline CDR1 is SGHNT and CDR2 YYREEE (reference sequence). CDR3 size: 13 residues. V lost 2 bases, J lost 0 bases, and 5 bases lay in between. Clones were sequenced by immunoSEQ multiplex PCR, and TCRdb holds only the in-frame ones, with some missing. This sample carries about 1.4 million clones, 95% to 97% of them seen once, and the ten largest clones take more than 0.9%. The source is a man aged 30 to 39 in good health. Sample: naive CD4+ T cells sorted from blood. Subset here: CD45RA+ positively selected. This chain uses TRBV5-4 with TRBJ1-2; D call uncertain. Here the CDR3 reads CASSFMANYGYTF. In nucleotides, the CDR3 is TGTGCCAGCAGCTTTATGGCTAACTATGGCTACACCTTC.